The 4 T cell receptor beta chains presented below share a single source sample, sequenced in a study of T cell responses to AZD1222 COVID-19 vaccine. Produced via immunoSEQ multiplex PCR; TCRdb's table is partial and in-frame only. The table has over 120,000 clones, around 90% seen once. The source was peripheral blood, collected on day 0 of AZD1222 vaccination. These receptors were taken from an adult in good health.

The chain links TRBV4-3 to TRBJ2-7; 11 positions agree with TRBD2. Germline lookup yields CDR1 LGHNA and CDR2 YSLEER. Unmatched junction bases numbered 5, after V lost 3 bases and J lost 4 bases. There are 15 residues in the CDR3. CDR3 amino acids: CASSQGLAVSYEQYF. The CDR3 DNA sequence: TGCGCCAGCAGCCAGGGACTAGCGGTTTCTTACGAGCAGTACTTC.

This chain uses TRBV11-2 with TRBJ1-2, with TRBD1 matching 10 bases. Germline CDR1 is SGHAT and CDR2 is FQNNGV. Trimming removed 5 bases from V and 4 bases from J; junction bases left unmatched: 1. This CDR3 has 13 residues. CDR3 sequence (DNA): TGTGCCAGCAGCCGGGACAGGGGCTATGGCTACACCTTC. Protein: CASSRDRGYGYTF.

Only a few counts were recorded for this clone. This chain joins TRBV12-5 and TRBJ2-7; 7 nucleotides match TRBD1. Looked up from germline, CDR1 is LGHNT and CDR2 is FRNRAP. V trimming: 7 bases; J trimming: 5 bases; junction bases outside the gene matches: 5. CDR3 size: 12 residues. The CDR3 DNA sequence: TGTGCTAGTGCGCAAGGGGGCGACGAGCAGTACTTC. Translating it yields CASAQGGDEQYF.

The chain links TRBV4-3 to TRBJ2-2, with 10 bases that match TRBD2. J was trimmed by 3 bases and V by 0 bases; bases with no gene match: 4. Germline CDR1 LGHNA, CDR2 YSLEER. The CDR3 is 17 residues long. The CDR3 DNA reads as TGCGCCAGCAGCCAAGATGGGCTAGCGGGAGACACCGGGGAGCTGTTTTTT. Its translation is CASSQDGLAGDTGELFF.